This TCR beta chain appears in the sequencing data of a study of T cell repertoires in cytomegalovirus infection (dated by TCRdb to about 2019). Turning to the overall study: Alongside well-studied HLA-B-restricted epitopes, the peptide stimulations were aimed at recently identified HLA-C-restricted CMV epitopes, whose presentation resists viral immunomodulation. Donor HLA type was relevant to the analysis, as public TCR beta signatures indicated carriage of CMV infection together with the matching HLA type.

The run used an Illumina HiSeq 1500. TCRdb trimmed public reads at Q25 via fastp, called clones via MiXCR and kept in-frame beta chains. Rows with one shared CDR3 protein collapse into an entry with the most common genes and DNA. A total of some 71,000 distinct CDR3 sequences appear in this sample, roughly 28% of them only once. Jointly, the top ten make up 45% to 75% of the sample. From the cysteine up to the phenylalanine, the CDR3 has a length of 12 residues. CDR3 DNA only is kept here, 36 bases in frame from base 1. V and J lose 4 bases and 8 bases, and a span of 9 bases separates them. The CDR1 and CDR2 encoded by the germline V gene are WSHSY and SAAADI. At least ten counts were recorded for this clonotype. Its antigen is unknown. No base-level quality is on record; no much larger clone is a single base apart. The research as a whole found: The ex vivo response was dominated by HLA-C-restricted CMV-specific TCR beta clonotypes, which also provided the single most frequent clonotype in two of eight donors. In both this cohort and an independent cohort of more than 350 donors, the cumulative frequency of public TCR beta family members distinguished carriers of CMV infection plus the relevant HLA type.

Reading the label with the study, this specimen's treatment or condition is: in vitro stimulation with specific CMV peptide epitopes to enrich CMV-specific T cells. The source is a human donor in good health (CMV status not recorded). Some clones in this sample may be carry-over from other donors' samples. The chain uses TRBV10-2 and TRBJ2-1; the D gene assignment is ambiguous. The sequencing used CD8+ T cells from cultured PBMCs, collected from culture after CMV antigen stimulation. The sequence in DNA is TGCGCCAGCAGTGCTGGAACGGATGAGCAGTTCTTC. This gives the protein CASSAGTDEQFF.